This TCR beta chain was captured in a study of spatial heterogeneity in lung cancer (dated by TCRdb to about 2019). Background on the whole study: Beta-chain transcripts were consistently detected in greater numbers than alpha-chain transcripts, which likely reflects a higher abundance of beta-chain transcripts. In the raw uncorrected reads, each unique combination of TCR and UMI appeared more than ten times on average. In non-small cell lung cancer, the study quantitatively compared TCR alpha and beta repertoires across several tumor regions, matched nontumor lung, and blood. The study linked features of the TCR repertoire to counts of nonsynonymous mutations, which were determined by whole-exome sequencing of tumor tissue. At surgery, both alpha and beta chains were TCR-sequenced in some 220 tumor regions, 64 matched nontumor lung samples and just over 55 PBMC samples.

Turning to this clonotype: Its target antigen remains unknown. This may be a read error, as it is one base from a much larger clone.

Library preparation employed 5' RACE. These reads were obtained on a NextSeq 500. In the TCR library protocol, a unique molecular identifier was attached to each TCR cDNA molecule so that PCR and sequencing errors could be corrected. As for how the authors treated the data: TCR identification, UMI-based error correction and CDR3 extraction were performed with Decombinator tools. Expanded TCRs were defined as those above a frequency of 2 per 1,000, corresponding to the top 1% of the tumor frequency distribution. Rényi diversity was computed with the R vegan package after subsampling each repertoire 100 times to 5,000 TCRs. CDR3 similarity networks were constructed using string-kernel similarity of amino acid triplets, with links drawn between CDR3s whose pairwise similarity was above 0.82. TCRdb reran the public reads through fastp at Q25 and MiXCR, keeping productive beta chains. Rows merge per CDR3 protein into single entries with the most common DNA and genes. The V and J calls follow TCRdb's processing rather than the paper's. Recorded for this sample are tens of thousands of distinct CDR3 sequences; over 4.5% of them occurred a single time. Of the sample, around 10% is held by the ten largest clones.

The research as a whole found: Ubiquitous expanded tumor TCRs were found in blood more often at tumor resection than at routine follow-up. Additional single-cell paired TCR alpha and beta sequencing was considered necessary to confirm, at a functional level, the hypothesis that regional TCRs recognize regional mutations.

The sample's time point label, in plain terms: sample taken at primary tumor resection. The donors were 65 to 85 patients from the lung TRACERx cohort who had early-stage, untreated non-small cell lung cancer. Whole RNA extracted from tumor and nontumor lung tissue, or from cryopreserved PBMC samples, was used for TCR sequencing without cell sorting. Patients were selected for TCR sequencing only if sufficient RNA was available from at least two tumor regions. Trimming accounts for 3 bases at V and 0 bases at J, while the number of junction bases matched to no gene is 12. The CDR3 covers 19 residues, taking in both the cysteine and the phenylalanine. Here the CDR3 DNA is all that survives: 57 bases in frame from base 1.

The chain is made from TRBV23-1 and TRBJ2-1, and 9 junction bases match TRBD2. TRBV23-1 is placed among ORFs of uncertain function. This TCR derives from a male donor with early-stage non-small cell lung cancer. The source material was PBMCs, sampled at surgery. The nucleotide sequence reads TGCGCCAGCAGTCACGCTCTCTGTAGCGGGAGTAGCTCCTACAATGAGCAGTTCTTC. This yields the protein CASSHALCSGSSSYNEQFF.